This T cell receptor beta chain came from a study of cytotoxic CD8 clonotypes in ibrutinib-treated CLL. Regarding the study as a whole: The study found public clonotypes uncommon, contracting or stable on treatment.

Library input was around 2.1 micrograms of DNA from cryopreserved PBMCs. V lost 3 bases, J lost 0 bases, and 9 bases lay in between. This CDR3 contains 15 residues. Germline V gene data show CDR1 as KGHSH and CDR2 as LQKENI. This clone was detected a few times. No antigen is known for it. Here immunoSEQ multiplex PCR was the method, and the copy in TCRdb shows in-frame clones only, minus some. The table includes 40,000 or so clones, roughly 69% detected once. This rearrangement joins TRBV18 to TRBJ1-3; no definite D call. The source is a human donor with chronic lymphocytic leukemia. The input for sequencing was PBMCs, taken after 12 months of ibrutinib treatment. CDR3 in DNA: TGTGCCAGCTCACCGCTAAGGGACTCTGGAAACACCATATATTTT. Translated: CASSPLRDSGNTIYF.